A selection of T cell receptor beta chains follows, all from one sample in a study of T cells in Graves' hyperthyroidism and ophthalmopathy. TCRdb analysed the multiplex PCR reads with MiXCR anew, one entry per CDR3 protein. The sample contains hundreds of thousands of distinct CDR3 sequences, 20% to 25% of which appear only once. Material: blood. These receptors all stem from a man aged 25 to 40 with Graves' ophthalmopathy. CDR3s include the opening cysteine and the closing phenylalanine or tryptophan. A D gene is named only where the DNA matches it firmly. A row's size may be missing; if present it is once, few, many or a size class.

few	TRBV9	TRBD2	TRBJ2-3	CASSVESGRQRDTQYF	TGTGCCAGCAGCGTAGAGAGCGGGAGGCAGCGAGATACGCAGTATTTT
few	TRBV12-3/TRBV12-4	.	TRBJ1-1	CASSLAGTVFF	TGTGCCAGCAGTTTGGCCGGGACGGTATTCTTT
few	TRBV4-3	.	TRBJ2-7	CASSQDSGSEQYF	TGCGCCAGCAGCCAAGACTCGGGCTCCGAGCAGTACTTC
many	TRBV27	TRBD2	TRBJ2-5	CASSEAGTRHKTETQYF	TGTGCCAGCAGCGAGGCTGGGACTAGACATAAAACGGAGACCCAGTACTTC
.	TRBV6-1	.	TRBJ2-1	CASRNPNPGTGGNEQFF	TGTGCCAGCAGGAATCCCAATCCCGGGACTGGGGGTAATGAGCAGTTCTTC
many	TRBV28	TRBD1	TRBJ2-3	CASSYRGHTDTQYF	TGTGCCAGCAGTTACAGGGGCCACACAGATACGCAGTATTTT
few	TRBV2	.	TRBJ2-4	CASSEVGKRLAKNIQYF	TGTGCCAGCAGTGAAGTTGGGAAACGACTAGCCAAAAACATTCAGTACTTC
.	TRBV29-1	.	TRBJ2-5	CSVDTAGQETQYF	TGCAGCGTTGACACGGCCGGACAAGAGACCCAGTACTTC
many	TRBV28	.	TRBJ2-4	CASSLWTRDLAKNIQYF	TGTGCCAGCAGTTTATGGACAAGGGACCTAGCCAAAAACATTCAGTACTTC
many	TRBV12-3/TRBV12-4	TRBD1	TRBJ2-7	CASSRGTGPIEQYF	TGTGCCAGCAGTAGAGGGACAGGGCCTATCGAGCAGTACTTC
.	TRBV9	.	TRBJ2-7	CASSVEGGSGPREQYF	TGTGCCAGCAGCGTAGAGGGGGGGAGCGGTCCTCGAGAGCAGTACTTC
few	TRBV27	TRBD1	TRBJ2-1	CASSLSGGRVFF	TGTGCCAGCAGTTTGTCAGGGGGCCGCGTGTTCTTC
many	TRBV28	TRBD2	TRBJ2-2	CASSRRLAGWAAGELFF	TGTGCCAGCAGTCGACGACTAGCGGGATGGGCGGCTGGGGAGCTGTTTTTT
many	TRBV30	.	TRBJ1-1	CAWRAGVNTEAFF	TGTGCCTGGAGGGCAGGAGTGAACACTGAAGCTTTCTTT
few	TRBV18	.	TRBJ1-3	CASFPTDSSGNTIYF	TGTGCCAGCTTCCCGACAGACAGCTCTGGAAACACCATATATTTT
.	TRBV10-3	.	TRBJ2-2	CANSESGTGELFF	TGTGCCAACAGCGAGAGCGGAACCGGGGAGCTGTTTTTT
few	TRBV20-1	TRBD1	TRBJ2-7	CSARTTDRGYYEQYF	TGCAGTGCTAGAACTACGGACAGGGGCTACTACGAGCAGTACTTC
many	TRBV6-1	.	TRBJ1-2	CATYSTQGYGYTF	TGTGCCACCTACAGTACCCAGGGCTATGGCTACACCTTC
.	TRBV2	.	TRBJ2-5	CASSDRAGRGRETQYF	TGTGCCAGCAGTGACAGGGCAGGACGGGGGCGAGAGACCCAGTACTTC
many	TRBV30	.	TRBJ2-3	CAWSVRGPNTQYF	TGTGCCTGGAGTGTTAGGGGCCCGAATACGCAGTATTTT
few	TRBV28	TRBD2	TRBJ2-1	CASRRPLREGLYNEQFF	TGTGCCAGCAGGAGGCCCTTGCGGGAGGGCCTTTACAATGAGCAGTTCTTC
many	TRBV5-1	TRBD1	TRBJ2-1	CASSQRGQPYNEQFF	TGCGCCAGCAGCCAACGGGGACAGCCCTACAATGAGCAGTTCTTC
few	TRBV9	TRBD2	TRBJ2-1	CASSPRDPGLVNNEQFF	TGTGCCAGCAGCCCCCGAGACCCGGGACTAGTGAACAATGAGCAGTTCTTC
few	TRBV6-2/TRBV6-3	TRBD2	TRBJ2-7	CASSVAGGFYEQYF	TGTGCCAGCAGTGTAGCGGGAGGCTTCTACGAGCAGTACTTC
many	TRBV5-1	TRBD2	TRBJ2-3	CASRTSGHTDTQYF	TGCGCCAGCAGGACTAGCGGACACACAGATACGCAGTATTTT
many	TRBV5-8	.	TRBJ1-1	CASSLVFQQSTEAFF	TGTGCCAGCAGCTTGGTTTTCCAACAGAGCACTGAAGCTTTCTTT
few	TRBV28	TRBD2	TRBJ2-7	CASNVAGGQSYEQYF	TGTGCCAGCAACGTAGCGGGAGGGCAATCCTACGAGCAGTACTTC
few	TRBV6-1	.	TRBJ2-2	CASSEAGGNGELFF	TGTGCCAGCAGTGAAGCAGGGGGTAACGGGGAGCTGTTTTTT
.	TRBV19	.	TRBJ2-2	CASTLFRGELFF	TGTGCCAGTACCCTCTTCCGTGGGGAGCTGTTTTTT
few	TRBV10-3	TRBD1	TRBJ2-5	CAISESTVTGATQYF	TGTGCCATCAGTGAGTCGACGGTTACAGGGGCGACTCAGTACTTC
.	TRBV5-4	.	TRBJ2-7	CASSLDPGTWSEQYF	TGTGCCAGCAGCTTGGACCCCGGGACTTGGAGCGAGCAGTACTTC
.	TRBV20-1	.	TRBJ2-1	CSARAGYNEQFF	TGCAGTGCTAGAGCGGGCTACAATGAGCAGTTCTTC
.	TRBV19	TRBD2	TRBJ2-3	CASSISAGGADTQYF	TGTGCCAGTAGTATATCGGCGGGAGGAGCAGATACGCAGTATTTT
few	TRBV29-1	TRBD2	TRBJ2-3	CSVEASGGSTDTQYF	TGCAGCGTTGAGGCTAGCGGGGGGAGCACAGATACGCAGTATTTT
.	TRBV7-4	.	TRBJ2-2	CASSAGPPTGELFF	TGTGCCAGCAGCGCGGGTCCCCCGACCGGGGAGCTGTTTTTT
few	TRBV7-9	TRBD2	TRBJ2-3	CASSSERERDTQYF	TGTGCCAGCAGTTCCGAGCGGGAAAGGGATACGCAGTATTTT
few	TRBV7-6	.	TRBJ1-5	CASSLVVGSNQPQHF	TGTGCCAGCAGCTTAGTGGTGGGGAGCAATCAGCCCCAGCATTTT
few	TRBV4-1	TRBD2	TRBJ2-5	CASSQRWGRVGETQYF	TGCGCCAGCAGCCAACGCTGGGGGAGGGTCGGGGAGACCCAGTACTTC
many	TRBV13	.	TRBJ2-5	CASSPDGQETQYF	TGTGCCAGCAGCCCCGATGGACAAGAGACCCAGTACTTC
few	TRBV5-5	.	TRBJ2-7	CASSLDPYAYEQYF	TGTGCCAGCAGCTTGGACCCTTACGCATACGAGCAGTACTTC
.	TRBV14	.	TRBJ2-7	CASSQDQRSLAYEQYF	TGTGCCAGCAGCCAAGATCAACGCTCCCTCGCCTACGAGCAGTACTTC
many	TRBV7-2	.	TRBJ1-4	CASSLRGGSTGEKLFF	TGTGCCAGCAGCTTACGGGGTGGGTCTACGGGTGAAAAACTGTTTTTT
few	TRBV4-2	.	TRBJ2-3	CASSQEGAGGATDTQYF	TGTGCCAGCAGCCAAGAAGGGGCAGGGGGGGCCACAGATACGCAGTATTTT
.	TRBV5-1	TRBD2	TRBJ2-3	CASTRTSGNTDTQYF	TGCGCCAGCACTAGGACTAGCGGGAACACAGATACGCAGTATTTT
.	TRBV2	TRBD2	TRBJ2-3	CASNPSGGTDTQYF	TGTGCCAGCAACCCTAGCGGGGGCACAGATACGCAGTATTTT
few	TRBV29-1	.	TRBJ2-5	CSVGGTSTQETQYF	TGCAGCGTTGGCGGGACATCCACCCAAGAGACCCAGTACTTC
many	TRBV28	.	TRBJ2-7	CASSSSNEQYF	TGTGCCAGCAGTTCCTCTAACGAGCAGTACTTC
many	TRBV20-1	TRBD1	TRBJ1-2	CSARDSTGQQKYGYTF	TGCAGTGCTAGAGATAGTACGGGACAGCAAAAGTATGGCTACACCTTC
.	TRBV2	.	TRBJ2-1	CASSASGSVDEQFF	TGTGCCAGCAGTGCGTCGGGATCCGTCGATGAGCAGTTCTTC
.	TRBV5-1	.	TRBJ1-4	CASSLGPDGKLFF	TGCGCCAGCAGCTTGGGGCCCGACGGAAAACTGTTTTTT
few	TRBV6-2/TRBV6-3	.	TRBJ1-5	CASSSEINQPQHF	TGTGCCAGCAGTTCTGAGATCAATCAGCCCCAGCATTTT
many	TRBV20-1	.	TRBJ1-2	CSARNTGGYGYTF	TGCAGTGCTAGAAACACGGGAGGGTATGGCTACACCTTC
few	TRBV12-5	TRBD2	TRBJ2-3	CASGLSTSGPTDTQYF	TGTGCTAGTGGTTTGAGCACTAGCGGACCCACAGATACGCAGTATTTT
.	TRBV24-1	TRBD2	TRBJ2-1	CATSLAGIYNEQFF	TGTGCCACCAGCCTAGCGGGGATCTACAATGAGCAGTTCTTC